This T cell receptor (beta chain) was recorded in a study of siplizumab effects on memory and regulatory T cells. V lost 3 bases, J lost 2 bases, and 7 bases lay in between. Germline V CDR1 and CDR2: MDHEN, SYDVKM. This CDR3 has 13 amino acids. Assay used: immunoSEQ multiplex PCR; TCRdb lists only in-frame clones, some missing. The table lists about 100,000 clones, around 94% of them singletons. Remarks on this clone: Its antigen remains unidentified.

General observations from the study: Confirmation that proliferating Tregs from siplizumab cultures had suppressive function was not obtained.

What was sequenced was non-Treg CD4+ T cells sorted from blood. The V and J genes are TRBV28 and TRBJ1-1, with a tentative D call TRBD1 (5 bases). The TCR was taken from a human donor in good health. The CDR3 sequence: CASSFRDNTEAFF. DNA of the CDR3: TGTGCCAGCAGTTTCAGGGACAACACTGAAGCTTTCTTT.